The rows below give T cell receptor beta chains drawn from one sample of a study of T-cell memory formation after mild COVID-19. TCRdb passed the 5' RACE reads through MiXCR, listing each CDR3 protein once. The data contain about 470,000 distinct CDR3 sequences, around 25% of them singletons. Sequenced input: PBMCs or a T cell subset sorted from them (not recorded which). Source of these receptors: an adult woman who had mild COVID-19 (a few samples of this study predate the infection). Cell type and time point are not known. CDR3s include the opening cysteine and the closing phenylalanine or tryptophan. The D gene is left open where the match is weak. Size tells how often a clone was seen (once, few, many) or the class of an expanded clone, and some rows leave it out.

CSARQGAYTEAFF,TGCAGTGCTAGACAGGGAGCGTACACTGAAGCTTTCTTT,few,TRBV20-1,TRBJ1-1,.
CASSWGLAGVYEQYF,TGTGCCAGCAGCTGGGGACTAGCGGGAGTATACGAGCAGTACTTC,.,TRBV7-9,TRBJ2-7,TRBD2
CASSPTGGGTGELFF,TGTGCCAGCAGCCCCACCGGGGGTGGCACCGGGGAGCTGTTTTTT,many,TRBV7-2,TRBJ2-2,.
CASSLTRAGELFF,TGTGCCAGCAGCTTAACCCGGGCCGGGGAGCTGTTTTTT,.,TRBV7-3,TRBJ2-2,.
CSARESPGTSGSSYEQYF,TGCAGTGCTAGAGAAAGCCCCGGGACTAGCGGGAGCTCCTACGAGCAGTACTTC,.,TRBV20-1,TRBJ2-7,TRBD2
CASSFTGGPTGANVLTF,TGTGCCAGCAGCTTTACAGGGGGCCCCACTGGGGCCAACGTCCTGACTTTC,.,TRBV7-3,TRBJ2-6,TRBD1
CSARGTSGLHEQYF,TGCAGTGCTAGGGGGACTAGCGGGCTGCACGAGCAGTACTTC,.,TRBV20-1,TRBJ2-7,TRBD2
CASTDRAGYGYTF,TGCGCCAGCACCGACAGGGCCGGCTATGGCTACACCTTC,.,TRBV5-1,TRBJ1-2,TRBD1
CASSVGRVTEKLFF,TGTGCCAGCAGCGTAGGCCGGGTAACTGAAAAACTGTTTTTT,many,TRBV9,TRBJ1-4,.
CASTTYNTGTTEAFF,TGTGCCAGCACCACCTATAACACGGGGACCACTGAAGCTTTCTTT,few,TRBV9,TRBJ1-1,.
CASSSAGTGSYEQYF,TGTGCCAGTAGTTCGGCAGGGACCGGCTCCTACGAGCAGTACTTC,few,TRBV19,TRBJ2-7,.
CSVGLTGSSYEQYF,TGCAGCGTTGGCCTCACAGGGTCCTCCTACGAGCAGTACTTC,.,TRBV29-1,TRBJ2-7,.
CATGDTYNSPLHF,TGTGCCACCGGTGACACTTATAATTCACCCCTCCACTTT,.,TRBV19,TRBJ1-6,.
CSARDAGGYTDTQYF,TGCAGTGCTAGAGATGCGGGAGGGTACACAGATACGCAGTATTTT,.,TRBV20-1,TRBJ2-3,TRBD2
CSAGNILQPQHF,TGCAGTGCTGGTAACATCCTACAGCCCCAGCATTTT,.,TRBV20-1,TRBJ1-5,.
CASSRIGETEAFF,TGTGCCAGCAGTCGCATCGGGGAGACTGAAGCTTTCTTT,few,TRBV9,TRBJ1-1,.
CASSPGWGGAEQFF,TGTGCCAGCAGCCCGGGATGGGGAGGGGCTGAGCAGTTCTTC,.,TRBV5-6,TRBJ2-1,TRBD2
CASSQGWGAKGTQYF,TGCGCCAGCAGCCAAGGGTGGGGCGCGAAGGGTACGCAGTATTTT,many,TRBV4-1,TRBJ2-3,.
CASSQDQPFEQFF,TGTGCCAGCAGCCAAGATCAGCCTTTTGAGCAGTTCTTC,few,TRBV4-2,TRBJ2-1,.
CASSSSGGKGGYTF,TGTGCCAGCAGCTCCTCCGGGGGAAAGGGTGGCTACACCTTC,.,TRBV12-3/TRBV12-4,TRBJ1-2,.
CATSRDPGLLGREQFF,TGTGCCACCAGCAGGGATCCGGGACTTCTCGGGAGGGAGCAGTTCTTC,once,TRBV15,TRBJ2-1,TRBD2
CSARDLDRGPFKSYEQYF,TGCAGTGCTAGAGACCTTGACAGGGGGCCATTTAAAAGCTACGAGCAGTACTTC,.,TRBV20-1,TRBJ2-7,TRBD1
CASSSPAGANVLTF,TGTGCCAGCAGTTCCCCGGCTGGGGCCAACGTCCTGACTTTC,many,TRBV27,TRBJ2-6,.
CATSRGSGQGPYNEQFF,TGTGCCACCAGCAGAGGATCCGGACAGGGGCCCTACAATGAGCAGTTCTTC,few,TRBV15,TRBJ2-1,TRBD1
CASSSWEREQFF,TGTGCCAGCAGTTCGTGGGAGCGCGAGCAGTTCTTC,few,TRBV6-2/TRBV6-3,TRBJ2-1,.
CSVEEGGRGLEQYF,TGCAGCGTTGAAGAAGGCGGCAGGGGGCTCGAGCAGTACTTC,.,TRBV29-1,TRBJ2-7,TRBD1
CASSERSRGQYF,TGTGCCAGCAGCGAGAGGTCTCGCGGGCAGTACTTC,.,TRBV5-6,TRBJ2-7,.
CAGKQGGLNEQFF,TGTGCCGGCAAACAGGGTGGGCTCAATGAGCAGTTCTTC,.,TRBV2,TRBJ2-1,.
CATGEGVNYGYTF,TGTGCCACCGGAGAGGGGGTGAACTATGGCTACACCTTC,.,TRBV12-3/TRBV12-4,TRBJ1-2,.
CASSGRGKGSQETQYF,TGTGCCAGCAGCGGCCGGGGCAAAGGTAGCCAAGAGACCCAGTACTTC,few,TRBV3-1,TRBJ2-5,.